The T cell receptor (beta chain) under discussion was sequenced for a study of OX40 agonist ivuxolimab in advanced cancers. In the study overall: Every 2 weeks, patients received ivuxolimab intravenously, dosed at 0.01 to 10 mg/kg. Whole-study findings and limits: Some of the nonresponding patients also showed low levels of normalized T-cell clonal expansion.

Note on this clone: Its antigen is undetermined.

Measured with immunoSEQ multiplex PCR; TCRdb has only the in-frame clones, and not every one. The sample includes some 150,000 clones, about 93% of them seen just once. The sample consisted of CD4+ or CD8+ T cells sorted from blood, taken in a trial of the OX40 agonist ivuxolimab. The sequence was obtained from an adult with an advanced solid tumor such as melanoma, head and neck, liver or kidney cancer.

CDR3 coding DNA: TGTGCCAGCAGCAAGGGAGGGGGACAGGGGACCGGCAATCAGCCCCAGCATTTT. This translates into CASSKGGGQGTGNQPQHF. The chain joins TRBV5-4 to TRBJ1-5; TRBD1 matches 10 bases. Germline V gene lookup returns CDR1 SGHNT and CDR2 YYREEE (reference sequence). V dropped 4 bases and J dropped 2; count of bases not matched to a gene: 12. The CDR3 runs to 18 residues. The full variable domain, rest sourced from reference TRBV5-4 and TRBJ1-5, is ETGVTQSPTHLIKTRGQQVTLRCSSQSGHNTVSWYQQALGQGPQFIFQYYREEENGRGNFPPRFSGLQFPNYSSELNVNALELDDSALYLCASSKGGGQGTGNQPQHFGDGTRLSIL.